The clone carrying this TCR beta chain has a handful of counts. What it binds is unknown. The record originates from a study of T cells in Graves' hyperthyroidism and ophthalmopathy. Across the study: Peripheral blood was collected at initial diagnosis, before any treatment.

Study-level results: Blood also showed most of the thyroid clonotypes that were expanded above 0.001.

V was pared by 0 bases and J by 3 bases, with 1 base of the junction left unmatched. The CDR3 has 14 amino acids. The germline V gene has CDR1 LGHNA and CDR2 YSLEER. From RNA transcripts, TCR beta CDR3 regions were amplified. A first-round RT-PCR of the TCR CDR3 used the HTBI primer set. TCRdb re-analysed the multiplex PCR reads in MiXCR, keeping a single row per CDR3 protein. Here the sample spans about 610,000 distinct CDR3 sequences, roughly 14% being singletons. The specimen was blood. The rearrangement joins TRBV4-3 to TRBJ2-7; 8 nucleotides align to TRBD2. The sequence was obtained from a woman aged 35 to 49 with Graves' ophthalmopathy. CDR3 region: CASSQDGTSYEQYF. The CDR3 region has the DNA TGCGCCAGCAGCCAAGATGGGACTAGCTACGAGCAGTACTTC.